This T cell receptor beta chain comes out of a study of T cells after yellow fever vaccination. Study background: Those fractions that held only low numbers of cells were prepared using the SMART-Seq v4 Ultra Low Input RNA kit.

This clonotype was counted between two and nine times. Its antigen is as yet unknown. The V gene end was trimmed by 3 bases and the J gene end by 3 bases; junction bases not matched to a gene: 11. Germline-derived CDR1 and CDR2 are SGHTA and FQGNSA. The CDR3 loop spans 17 amino acids. Overall study results and limits: Researchers report a weaker secondary response that nonetheless peaked faster, day 5 versus 15.

TCRdb passed the 5' RACE reads through MiXCR, listing each CDR3 protein once. The data show about 360,000 distinct CDR3 sequences, 6.2% seen once. This material consisted of PBMCs, taken 5 days after the yellow fever booster vaccination. The V and J genes are TRBV7-2 and TRBJ2-5, with 9 bases that match TRBD2. The clonotype originates from a man aged 25-45 years who received the YFV17D yellow fever vaccine. The CDR3 spells CASSFVRTVAGEETQYF. The CDR3 bases are TGTGCCAGCAGCTTCGTAAGGACAGTAGCGGGAGAAGAGACCCAGTACTTC.